This T cell receptor beta chain was documented in a study of monozygotic twins with inflammatory bowel disease. Whole blood supplied total RNA, and T cells were not sorted. Following a re-call of the 5' RACE reads, TCRdb has one entry per CDR3 protein and lacks DNA. This sample's table has 350,000 to 400,000 distinct CDR3 sequences. This clonotype originated in a human donor with ulcerative colitis or Crohn's disease, or a healthy co-twin of an affected twin (not recorded which). Material for sequencing was blood.

CDR3 sequence reads: CSVLPDATNEKLFF. J is TRBJ1-4 and V is TRBV29-1. The V gene's germline CDR1 is SQVTM and CDR2 ANQGSEA. The CDR3 has 14 residues.